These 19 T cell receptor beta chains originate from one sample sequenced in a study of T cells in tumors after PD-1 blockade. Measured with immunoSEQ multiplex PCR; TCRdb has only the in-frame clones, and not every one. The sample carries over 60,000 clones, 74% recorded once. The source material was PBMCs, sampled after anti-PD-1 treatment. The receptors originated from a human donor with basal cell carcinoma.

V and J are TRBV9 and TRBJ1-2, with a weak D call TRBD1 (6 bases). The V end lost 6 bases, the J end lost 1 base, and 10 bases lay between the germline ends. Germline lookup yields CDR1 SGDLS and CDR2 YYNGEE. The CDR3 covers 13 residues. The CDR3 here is CASMGAFNYGYTF. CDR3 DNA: TGTGCCAGCATGGGGGCGTTTAACTATGGCTACACCTTC.

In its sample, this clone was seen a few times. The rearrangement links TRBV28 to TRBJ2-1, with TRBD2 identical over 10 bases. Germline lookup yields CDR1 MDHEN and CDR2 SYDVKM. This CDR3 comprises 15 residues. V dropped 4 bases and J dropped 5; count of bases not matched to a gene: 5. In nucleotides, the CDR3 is TGTGCCAGCAGTTCCTGGACTAGCGGAAACAATGAGCAGTTCTTC. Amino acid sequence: CASSSWTSGNNEQFF.

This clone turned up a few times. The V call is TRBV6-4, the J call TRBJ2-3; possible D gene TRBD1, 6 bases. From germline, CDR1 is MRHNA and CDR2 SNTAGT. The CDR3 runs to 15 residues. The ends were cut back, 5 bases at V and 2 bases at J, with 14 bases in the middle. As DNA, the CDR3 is TGTGCCAGCAGTCCTGAAGGGGGTACCACAGATACGCAGTATTTT. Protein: CASSPEGGTTDTQYF.

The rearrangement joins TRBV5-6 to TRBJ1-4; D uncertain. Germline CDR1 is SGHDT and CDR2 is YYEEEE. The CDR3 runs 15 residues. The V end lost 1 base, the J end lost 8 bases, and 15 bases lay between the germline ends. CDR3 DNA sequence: TGTGCCAGCAGCTTGCGGGCCCTCCTGAGGGAAAAACTGTTTTTT. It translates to CASSLRALLREKLFF.

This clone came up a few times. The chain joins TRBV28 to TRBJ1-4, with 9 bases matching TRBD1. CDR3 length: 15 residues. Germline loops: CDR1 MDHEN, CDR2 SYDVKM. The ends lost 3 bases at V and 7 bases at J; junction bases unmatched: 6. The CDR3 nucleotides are TGTGCCAGCAGTTTGCCGCTACAGGGGGCTGAAAAACTGTTTTTT. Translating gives CASSLPLQGAEKLFF.

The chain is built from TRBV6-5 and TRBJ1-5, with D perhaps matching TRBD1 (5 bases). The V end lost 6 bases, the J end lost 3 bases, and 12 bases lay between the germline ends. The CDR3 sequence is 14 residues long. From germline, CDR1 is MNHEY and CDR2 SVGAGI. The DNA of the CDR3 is TGTGCCAGCAGCCCCGACAGAATCAATCAGCCCCAGCATTTT. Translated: CASSPDRINQPQHF.

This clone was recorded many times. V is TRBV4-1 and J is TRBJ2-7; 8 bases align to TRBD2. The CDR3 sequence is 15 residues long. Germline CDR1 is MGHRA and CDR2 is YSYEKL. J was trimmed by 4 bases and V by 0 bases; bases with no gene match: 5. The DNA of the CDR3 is TGCGCCAGCAGCCAAGAGGCGGGGGGCGCGTACGAGCAGTACTTC. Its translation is CASSQEAGGAYEQYF.

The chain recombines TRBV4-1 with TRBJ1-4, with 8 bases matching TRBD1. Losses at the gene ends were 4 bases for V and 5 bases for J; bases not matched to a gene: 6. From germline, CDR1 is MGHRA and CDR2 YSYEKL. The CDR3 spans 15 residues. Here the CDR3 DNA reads TGCGCCAGCAGCCGATCAGGGGGCCAAAATGAAAAACTGTTTTTT. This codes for CASSRSGGQNEKLFF.

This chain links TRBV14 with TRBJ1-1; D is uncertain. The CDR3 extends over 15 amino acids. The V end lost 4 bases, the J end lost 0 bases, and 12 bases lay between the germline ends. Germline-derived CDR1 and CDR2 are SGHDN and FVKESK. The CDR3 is CASSPLRVMNTEAFF. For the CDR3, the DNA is TGTGCCAGCAGCCCGTTGCGGGTAATGAACACTGAAGCTTTCTTT.

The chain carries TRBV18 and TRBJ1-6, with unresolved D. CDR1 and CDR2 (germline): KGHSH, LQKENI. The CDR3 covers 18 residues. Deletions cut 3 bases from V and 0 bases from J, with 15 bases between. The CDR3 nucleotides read TGTGCCAGCTCACCGAGTGACGTCCTGAGCTCCTATAATTCACCCCTCCACTTT. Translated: CASSPSDVLSSYNSPLHF. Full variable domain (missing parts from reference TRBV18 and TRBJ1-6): NAGVMQNPRHLVRRRGQEARLRCSPMKGHSHVYWYRQLPEEGLKFMVYLQKENIIDESGMPKERFSAEFPKEGPSILRIQQVVRGDSAAYFCASSPSDVLSSYNSPLHFGNGTRLTVT.

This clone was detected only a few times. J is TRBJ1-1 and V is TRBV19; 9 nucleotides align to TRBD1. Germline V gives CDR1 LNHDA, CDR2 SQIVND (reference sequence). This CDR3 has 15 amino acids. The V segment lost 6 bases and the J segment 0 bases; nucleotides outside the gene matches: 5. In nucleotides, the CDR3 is TGTGCCAGTAGAGAAAACAGGGGGCTGAACACTGAAGCTTTCTTT. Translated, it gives CASRENRGLNTEAFF. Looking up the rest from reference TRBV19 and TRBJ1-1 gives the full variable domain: DGGITQSPKYLFRKEGQNVTLSCEQNLNHDAMYWYRQDPGQGLRLIYYSQIVNDFQKGDIAEGYSVSREKKESFPLTVTSAQKNPTAFYLCASRENRGLNTEAFFGQGTRLTVV.

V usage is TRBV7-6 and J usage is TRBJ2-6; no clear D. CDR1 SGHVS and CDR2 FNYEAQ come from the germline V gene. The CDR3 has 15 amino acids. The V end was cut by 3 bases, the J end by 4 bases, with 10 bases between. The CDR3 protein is CASSFGAAGANVLTF. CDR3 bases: TGTGCCAGCAGCTTTGGCGCTGCGGGGGCCAACGTCCTGACTTTC. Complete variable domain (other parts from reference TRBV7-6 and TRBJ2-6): GAGVSQSPRYKVTKRGQDVALRCDPISGHVSLYWYRQALGQGPEFLTYFNYEAQQDKSGLPNDRFSAERPEGSISTLTIQRTEQRDSAMYRCASSFGAAGANVLTFGAGSRLTVL.

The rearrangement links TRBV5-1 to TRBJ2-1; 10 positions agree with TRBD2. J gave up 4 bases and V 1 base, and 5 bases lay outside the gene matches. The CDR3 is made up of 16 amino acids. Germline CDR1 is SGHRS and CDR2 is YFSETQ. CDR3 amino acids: CASSLRGSGGYNEQFF. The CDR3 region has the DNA TGCGCCAGCAGCTTGAGAGGTAGCGGGGGGTACAATGAGCAGTTCTTC. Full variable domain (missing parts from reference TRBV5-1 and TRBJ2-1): KAGVTQTPRYLIKTRGQQVTLSCSPISGHRSVSWYQQTPGQGLQFLFEYFSETQRNKGNFPGRFSGRQFSNSRSEMNVSTLELGDSALYLCASSLRGSGGYNEQFFGPGTRLTVL.

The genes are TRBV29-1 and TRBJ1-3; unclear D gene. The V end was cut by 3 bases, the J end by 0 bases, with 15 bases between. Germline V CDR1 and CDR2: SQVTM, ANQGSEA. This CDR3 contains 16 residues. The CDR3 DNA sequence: TGCAGCGTTGAGATCGATGGCCCGAGCTCTGGAAACACCATATATTTT. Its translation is CSVEIDGPSSGNTIYF.

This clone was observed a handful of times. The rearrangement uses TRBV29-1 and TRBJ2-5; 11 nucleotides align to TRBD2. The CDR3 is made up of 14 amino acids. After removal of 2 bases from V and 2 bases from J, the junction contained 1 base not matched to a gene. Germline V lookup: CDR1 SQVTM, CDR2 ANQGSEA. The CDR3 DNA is TGCAGCGTTGAATCTAGCGGGGGGCAAGAGACCCAGTACTTC. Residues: CSVESSGGQETQYF.

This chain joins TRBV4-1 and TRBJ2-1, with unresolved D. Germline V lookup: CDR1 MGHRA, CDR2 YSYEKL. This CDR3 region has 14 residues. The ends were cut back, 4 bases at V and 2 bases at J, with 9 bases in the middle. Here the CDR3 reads CASSPLGTYNEQFF. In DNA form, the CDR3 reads TGCGCCAGCAGCCCTCTTGGTACCTACAATGAGCAGTTCTTC.

The CDR3 sequence: CASSNPGTANYGYTF. CDR3 in DNA: TGTGCCAGCAGTAATCCCGGGACAGCTAACTATGGCTACACCTTC. V usage is TRBV6-5 and J usage is TRBJ1-2; 7 positions agree with TRBD1. V shed 5 bases, J shed 0 bases, and the junction held 6 bases outside the gene matches. Germline V gene data show CDR1 as MNHEY and CDR2 as SVGAGI. The CDR3 runs to 15 residues.

The CDR3 sequence: CASSLVVQKTQYF. The CDR3 bases are TGTGCCAGCAGCTTAGTAGTCCAGAAAACCCAGTACTTC. The chain joins TRBV7-2 to TRBJ2-5, with no clear D. The V end was cut by 1 base, the J end by 8 bases, with 11 bases between. CDR3 length equals 13 residues. The germline V gene has CDR1 SGHTA and CDR2 FQGNSA.

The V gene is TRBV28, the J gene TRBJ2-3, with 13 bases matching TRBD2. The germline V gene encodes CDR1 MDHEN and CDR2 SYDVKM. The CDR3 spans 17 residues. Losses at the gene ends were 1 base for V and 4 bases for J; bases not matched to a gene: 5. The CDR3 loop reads CASSLLTSGGIPDTQYF. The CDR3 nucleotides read TGTGCCAGCAGTTTATTGACTAGCGGGGGGATACCAGATACGCAGTATTTT.